Below are 7 T cell receptor beta chains sequenced from a single sample in a study of blood T cells in healthy people across ages. Next came a second PCR, run for roughly 6 to 11 cycles, which used a sample-barcoded 5' primer along with a J-beta primer mix. TCRdb analysed the 5' RACE reads with MiXCR anew, one entry per CDR3 protein. The sample lists approximately 810,000 distinct CDR3 sequences; roughly 40% were seen once. Material: blood. The receptors were gathered from a man between 18 and 29 years old in good health.

The genes are TRBV5-1 and TRBJ2-3; the match to TRBD1 covers 8 bases. The V segment lost 4 bases and the J segment 5 bases; nucleotides outside the gene matches: 12. CDR1 and CDR2 (germline): SGHRS, YFSETQ. The CDR3 is made up of 16 amino acids. The CDR3 here is CASSANQGARGDTQYF. CDR3 coding DNA: TGCGCCAGCAGCGCAAATCAGGGGGCCAGGGGAGATACGCAGTATTTT.

The chain couples TRBV2 to TRBJ1-2; unclear D gene. The CDR3 is made up of 12 amino acids. The germline V and J ends were trimmed by 7 bases and 3 bases, with 9 bases remaining between them. Germline lookup yields CDR1 SNHLY and CDR2 FYNNEI. The CDR3 DNA reads as TGTGCCAGCATTCCGTTCGACTATGGCTACACCTTC. Protein sequence: CASIPFDYGYTF.

Regarding this clonotype: A single base separates this from a much larger clone, so it may be a read error. The CDR3 is CVSSSGLADTDTQYF. In nucleotides, the CDR3 is TGTGTCAGCAGTTCCGGACTAGCGGATACAGATACGCAGTATTTT. V and J are TRBV28 and TRBJ2-3, with 10 nucleotides matching TRBD2. This CDR3 has 15 residues. The germline V gene encodes CDR1 MDHEN and CDR2 SYDVKM. Full variable domain (rest looked up from reference TRBV28 and TRBJ2-3): DVKVTQSSRYLVKRTGEKVFLECVQDMDHENMFWYRQDPGLGLRLIYFSYDVKMKEKGDIPEGYSVSREKKERFSLILESASTNQTSMYLCVSSSGLADTDTQYFGPGTRLTVL.

The chain combines TRBV6-2 or TRBV6-3 with TRBJ2-1; 9 nucleotides agree with TRBD2. The CDR3 runs to 14 residues. In germline, CDR1 is MNHEY, CDR2 SVGEGT. Trimming cost V 5 bases and J 9 bases; bases outside gene matches: 8. CDR3: CASSDPAGGPEQFF. The CDR3 DNA is TGTGCCAGCAGTGACCCAGCGGGGGGCCCTGAGCAGTTCTTC.

The V gene is TRBV2, the J gene TRBJ1-2; the D gene is possibly TRBD1 (6 bases). Germline lookup yields CDR1 SNHLY and CDR2 FYNNEI. Trimming took off 0 bases at V and 8 bases at J, with 10 bases between the two ends. The CDR3 contains 13 residues. CDR3 amino acids: CASSEAAGGGYTF. The CDR3 DNA is TGTGCCAGCAGTGAAGCGGCCGGGGGCGGCTACACCTTC.

The J gene is TRBJ1-1, the V gene TRBV7-9, with a possible D match to TRBD1 (6 bases). The CDR3 extends over 14 amino acids. V dropped 5 bases and J dropped 5 bases, with 15 bases sitting between them. Per germline, CDR1 SEHNR and CDR2 FQNEAQ (reference sequence). CDR3 protein: CASSPHREETEAFF. The CDR3 DNA follows: TGTGCCAGCAGCCCCCACAGGGAGGAGACTGAAGCTTTCTTT.

There are a few counts of this clonotype. The chain combines TRBV7-9 with TRBJ2-7, with a tentative D call TRBD1 (6 bases). The germline V and J ends were trimmed by 1 base and 7 bases, with 20 bases remaining between them. Germline CDR1 and CDR2: SEHNR and FQNEAQ (reference sequence). This CDR3 is built from 16 residues. CDR3: CASSLGRGNVNNEQYF. In DNA form, the CDR3 reads TGTGCCAGCAGCTTAGGAAGGGGGAATGTAAACAATGAGCAGTACTTC.